These 26 T cell receptor beta chains share one sample of origin, sequenced in a study of vaccination and CD4 T cells after COVID-19. These receptors have no identified antigens. Treatment indicated: approximately 9-day PBMC culture with coronavirus spike peptide pools or control peptides (ViraFEST assay). An Oncomine TCR Beta short-read assay was used to sequence the DNA from cultured CD4+ T cells. One entry per CDR3 protein, called by TCRdb with MiXCR from the PCR reads. The table has under 25,000 distinct CDR3 sequences, 44% seen once. The sequences come from CD4+ T cells from blood, cultured in vitro, collected before SARS-CoV-2 vaccination. The receptors originated from a human donor who had recovered from COVID-19.

The table lists this clonotype with a few counts. The chain couples TRBV2 to TRBJ1-1; 7 nucleotides align to TRBD1. Germline trimming cut 4 bases from V and 10 bases from J; bases unmatched to any gene: 9. The V gene's germline CDR1 is SNHLY and CDR2 FYNNEI. The CDR3 spans 13 residues. This CDR3 is CASSVGQPNGAFF. Written as DNA, the CDR3 is TGTGCCAGCAGTGTGGGACAGCCGAACGGAGCTTTCTTT.

The sample holds a few counts of this clonotype. The chain couples TRBV19 to TRBJ1-1; TRBD1 agrees at 7 bases. This CDR3 has 17 amino acids. From germline, CDR1 is LNHDA and CDR2 SQIVND (reference sequence). V lost 4 bases to trimming and J lost 5 bases; unmatched junction nucleotides: 16. CDR3: CASSTARAGGVDTEAFF. In nucleotides, the CDR3 is TGTGCCAGTAGTACCGCACGGGCAGGGGGAGTAGATACTGAAGCTTTCTTT.

The genes are TRBV24-1 and TRBJ1-1, with 8 bases that match TRBD1. Trimming at V came to 2 bases and at J to 4 bases, leaving 2 bases not matched to a gene. The CDR3 covers 14 residues. Germline V CDR1 and CDR2: KGHDR, SFDVKD. CDR3 coding DNA: TGTGCCACCAGTGATTCTGACAGGGGCACTGAAGCTTTCTTT. Protein sequence: CATSDSDRGTEAFF.

V is TRBV7-2 and J is TRBJ1-3; D is unresolved. The CDR3 extends over 11 amino acids. Germline assignment: CDR1 SGHTA and CDR2 FQGNSA. V was clipped by 9 bases and J by 4 bases, with 7 bases between them. The CDR3 bases are TGTGCCAGGGGAGACGGAAACACCATATATTTT. Protein product: CARGDGNTIYF.

This clonotype occurred a few times. The rearrangement uses TRBV20-1 and TRBJ1-1; no clear D. V dropped 3 bases and J dropped 0 bases, with 17 bases sitting between them. Germline CDR1 and CDR2: DFQATT and SNEGSKA (reference sequence). The CDR3 has 16 amino acids. CDR3 loop: CSASSAMRTVNTEAFF. The DNA of the CDR3 is TGCAGTGCTAGCTCCGCAATGAGGACCGTGAACACTGAAGCTTTCTTT.

This clonotype has more than one count but fewer than ten. The chain joins TRBV19 to TRBJ1-1; TRBD1 is a possible D gene (5 bases). Germline V lookup: CDR1 LNHDA, CDR2 SQIVND (reference sequence). This CDR3 spans 14 amino acids. V dropped 1 base and J dropped 9 bases, with 15 bases sitting between them. DNA of the CDR3: TGTGCCAGTAGTATAGCTGGGGGAGGACTGAAAGCTTTCTTT. Translation gives CASSIAGGGLKAFF.

The gene calls are TRBV9 and TRBJ2-7, with TRBD2 identical over 8 bases. Germline CDR1 reads SGDLS; CDR2 reads YYNGEE. This CDR3 is built from 14 residues. Germline trimming cut 0 bases from V and 2 bases from J; bases unmatched to any gene: 1. CDR3 residues: CASSVGAGAYEQYF. Written as DNA, the CDR3 is TGTGCCAGCAGCGTAGGAGCGGGGGCCTACGAGCAGTACTTC.

V usage is TRBV6-1 and J usage is TRBJ2-4; D gene uncertain. V lost 1 base to trimming and J lost 0 bases, with 7 bases between them. Germline V lookup: CDR1 MNHNS, CDR2 SASEGT. The CDR3 is 15 residues long. The CDR3, as DNA: TGTGCCAGCAGTGAAGTGCTGCAAGCCAAAAACATTCAGTACTTC. Amino acids: CASSEVLQAKNIQYF.

In its sample, this clonotype was seen a few times. The chain couples TRBV6-1 to TRBJ2-1; no clear D gene. V was trimmed by 6 bases and J by 5 bases, leaving 5 bases between them. The CDR3 consists of 11 residues. Germline V gene lookup returns CDR1 MNHNS and CDR2 SASEGT. CDR3 sequence reads: CASSHNNEQFF. CDR3 bases: TGTGCCAGCAGCCATAACAATGAGCAGTTCTTC.

The chain carries TRBV12-3 or TRBV12-4 and TRBJ2-7; D not certain. The CDR3 spans 13 residues. V lost 5 bases and J lost 6, with 14 bases in between. The CDR3 sequence: CASSLSRPLEQYF. DNA of the CDR3: TGTGCCAGCAGTCTTTCCCGCCCTCTCGAGCAGTACTTC.

This clonotype was seen more than once but under ten times. The genes are TRBV20-1 and TRBJ2-3, with 10 bases fitting TRBD2. The CDR3 extends over 15 amino acids. Germline loops: CDR1 DFQATT, CDR2 SNEGSKA (reference sequence). The V and J ends lost 6 bases and 3 bases, in that order; junction bases with no gene match: 9. CDR3 coding DNA: TGCAGTGCCCGGTCTAGCGGGAGAAGGACAGATACGCAGTATTTT. Translated, it gives CSARSSGRRTDTQYF.

This clonotype was counted only a few times. The V gene is TRBV7-2, the J gene TRBJ1-1; unclear D gene. Per the germline V gene, CDR1 is SGHTA and CDR2 is FQGNSA. The V gene lost 5 bases and the J gene lost 4 bases, with 17 bases spanning the gap. CDR3 length: 15 amino acids. CDR3 DNA sequence: TGTGCCAGCAGCCTCCTCCGGGGTGGGATCACTGAAGCTTTCTTT. It is translated as CASSLLRGGITEAFF.

This chain uses TRBV2 with TRBJ1-2, with D perhaps TRBD1 (6 bases). The CDR3 totals 13 residues. Germline loops: CDR1 SNHLY, CDR2 FYNNEI. Trimming pared 5 bases from V and 6 bases from J, leaving 13 bases between. CDR3 loop: CASSIRGSNGYTF. The CDR3, as DNA: TGTGCCAGCAGTATCAGGGGATCCAATGGCTACACCTTC.

V and J are TRBV2 and TRBJ1-6; D remains unclear. The germline gives CDR1 SNHLY, CDR2 FYNNEI. Trimming pared 1 base from V and 8 bases from J, leaving 6 bases between. The CDR3 contains 13 residues. The CDR3 coding sequence is TGTGCCAGCAGTGAAGAGAGGTATTCACCCCTCCACTTT. Translating gives CASSEERYSPLHF. The full variable domain, completed using reference TRBV2 and TRBJ1-6, is EPEVTQTPSHQVTQMGQEVILRCVPISNHLYFYWYRQILGQKVEFLVSFYNNEISEKSEIFDDQFSVERPDGSNFTLKIRSTKLEDSAMYFCASSEERYSPLHFGNGTRLTVT.

By its share, this clonotype is medium-sized. The chain has TRBV6-5 and TRBJ1-2; TRBD1 might be the D (6 bases). This CDR3 region has 12 residues. The germline CDR1 and CDR2 sequences are MNHEY and SVGAGI. V was clipped by 2 bases and J by 8 bases, with 9 bases between them. The chain's CDR3 is CASSYRGAGYTF. CDR3 nucleotide sequence: TGTGCCAGCAGTTACCGGGGGGCCGGCTACACCTTC.

This chain links TRBV30 with TRBJ1-2; D possibly corresponds to TRBD1 (5 bases). Trimming pared 4 bases from V and 4 bases from J, leaving 10 bases between. Germline assignment: CDR1 GTSNPN and CDR2 SVGIG (reference sequence). The CDR3 has 12 residues. The CDR3 loop reads CAWTRGPYGYTF. The DNA of the CDR3 is TGTGCCTGGACGCGGGGACCCTATGGCTACACCTTC.

The chain employs TRBV25-1 and TRBJ1-6; D is perhaps TRBD1 (5 bases). V dropped 4 bases and J dropped 7 bases, with 17 bases sitting between them. In germline, CDR1 is MGHDK, CDR2 SYGVNS. This CDR3 spans 16 amino acids. CDR3: CASSGGGAARNSPLHF. Written as DNA, the CDR3 is TGTGCCAGCAGTGGGGGTGGGGCAGCCCGAAATTCACCCCTCCACTTT.

The CDR3 protein is CASSLRGNNSPLHF. In DNA, the CDR3 is TGTGCCAGCAGCCTCAGGGGAAATAATTCACCCCTCCACTTT. This chain connects TRBV11-1 to TRBJ1-6; a possible D gene is TRBD1 (6 bases). CDR3 length: 14 residues. Germline loops: CDR1 SGHAT, CDR2 FQDESV (reference sequence). Trimming removed 5 bases at V and 5 bases at J, with 10 bases between.

This clonotype was recorded a few times. The J gene is TRBJ1-5, the V gene TRBV19, with 7 bases fitting TRBD1. V shed 5 bases and J 5 bases; nucleotides not matched to a gene: 6. CDR1 and CDR2 from the germline V gene are LNHDA and SQIVND (reference sequence). The length of the CDR3 is 14 residues. CDR3 in amino acids: CASSFPGGDQPQHF. For the CDR3, the DNA is TGTGCCAGTAGTTTTCCAGGGGGGGATCAGCCCCAGCATTTT.

This clonotype was seen a handful of times. The chain recombines TRBV20-1 with TRBJ2-5; D ambiguous. Germline assignment: CDR1 DFQATT and CDR2 SNEGSKA (reference sequence). V shed 0 bases and J shed 5 bases, with 10 bases lying between them. The CDR3 spans 13 residues. The CDR3 nucleotides are TGCAGTGCTAGAGACTGGCAGATGGAGACCCAGTACTTC. This gives the protein CSARDWQMETQYF.

This clonotype was seen a single time. The chain has TRBV29-1 and TRBJ1-2, with D uncertain. Germline CDR1 is SQVTM and CDR2 is ANQGSEA. V lost 2 bases and J 0 bases, leaving 7 bases between the germline ends. This CDR3 is 13 amino acids long. This CDR3 reads CSVEWGANYGYTF. The CDR3 nucleotides read TGCAGCGTTGAATGGGGAGCTAACTATGGCTACACCTTC.

The chain links TRBV6-2 or TRBV6-3 to TRBJ2-1; D may be TRBD2 (6 bases). The V end lost 6 bases, the J end lost 14 bases, and 20 bases lay between the germline ends. This CDR3 contains 13 residues. Germline V lookup: CDR1 MNHEY, CDR2 SVGEGT. The CDR3 reads CASSPSSASREFF. CDR3 bases: TGTGCCAGCAGCCCGTCTAGCGCATCGAGGGAGTTCTTC.

The rearrangement joins TRBV28 to TRBJ1-5; TRBD1 agrees at 7 bases. The V and J ends lost 4 bases and 9 bases, in that order; junction bases with no gene match: 9. CDR1 MDHEN and CDR2 SYDVKM come from the germline V gene. The CDR3 runs 14 residues. CDR3 DNA sequence: TGTGCCAGCAGTTCCCGGACAGGACCCGGGCCCCAGCATTTT. Encoded protein: CASSSRTGPGPQHF.

The chain employs TRBV15 and TRBJ2-1; 11 positions match TRBD2. The CDR3 covers 16 residues. Germline values: CDR1 LNHNV, CDR2 YYDKDF (reference sequence). After removal of 0 bases from V and 15 bases from J, the junction contained 13 bases not matched to a gene. The CDR3 nucleotides are TGTGCCACCAGCAGAGACCGACTAGGACTAGCGGGCCCCCCGTTCTTC. Translation: CATSRDRLGLAGPPFF.

The V gene is TRBV7-2, the J gene TRBJ2-1; maybe TRBD2 (5 bases). Trimming removed 8 bases at V and 4 bases at J, with 21 bases between. The CDR3 is 16 residues long. The germline CDR1 and CDR2 sequences are SGHTA and FQGNSA. The CDR3 DNA reads TGTGCCAGCGGCCCCCGAAGTGGGAGAACTTACAATGAGCAGTTCTTC. Protein: CASGPRSGRTYNEQFF.

In this sample, this clonotype turned up a few times. The chain recombines TRBV6-2 or TRBV6-3 with TRBJ1-5; D is perhaps TRBD1 (6 bases). Germline V gene data show CDR1 as MNHEY and CDR2 as SVGEGT. With 6 bases removed from V and 5 bases from J, the gap between germline ends came to 14 bases. The CDR3 sequence is 14 residues long. CDR3 in amino acids: CASRIGQPDQPQHF. DNA of the CDR3: TGTGCCAGCAGGATTGGACAGCCCGATCAGCCCCAGCATTTT.